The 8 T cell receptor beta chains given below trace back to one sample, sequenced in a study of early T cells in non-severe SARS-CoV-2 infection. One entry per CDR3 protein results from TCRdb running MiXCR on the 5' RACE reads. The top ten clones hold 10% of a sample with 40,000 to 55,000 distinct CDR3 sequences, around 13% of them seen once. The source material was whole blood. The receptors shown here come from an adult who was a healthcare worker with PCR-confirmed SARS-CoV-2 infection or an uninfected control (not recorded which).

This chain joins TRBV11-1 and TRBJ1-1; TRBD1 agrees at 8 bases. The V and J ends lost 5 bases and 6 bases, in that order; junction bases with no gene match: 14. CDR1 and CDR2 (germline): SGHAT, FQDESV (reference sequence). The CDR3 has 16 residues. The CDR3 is CASSKQVTGEGSEAFF. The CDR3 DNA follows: TGTGCCAGCAGCAAGCAGGTGACAGGGGAAGGGTCTGAAGCTTTCTTT. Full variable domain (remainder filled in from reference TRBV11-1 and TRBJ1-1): EAEVAQSPRYKITEKSQAVAFWCDPISGHATLYWYRQILGQGPELLVQFQDESVVDDSQLPKDRFSAERLKGVDSTLKIQPAELGDSAMYLCASSKQVTGEGSEAFFGQGTRLTVV.

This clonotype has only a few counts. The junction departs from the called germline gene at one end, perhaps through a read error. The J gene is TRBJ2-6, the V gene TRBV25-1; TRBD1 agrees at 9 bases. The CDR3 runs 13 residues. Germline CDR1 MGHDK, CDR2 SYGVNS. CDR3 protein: CASSEGQGSAWIF. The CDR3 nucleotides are TGTGCCAGCAGTGAAGGACAGGGGTCAGCCTGGATTTTC. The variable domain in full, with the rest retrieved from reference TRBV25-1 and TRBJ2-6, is EADIYQTPRYLVIGTGKKITLECSQTMGHDKMYWYQQDPGMELHLIHYSYGVNSTEKGDLSSESTVSRIRTEHFPLTLESARPSHTSQYLCASSEGQGSAWIFGAGSRLTVL.

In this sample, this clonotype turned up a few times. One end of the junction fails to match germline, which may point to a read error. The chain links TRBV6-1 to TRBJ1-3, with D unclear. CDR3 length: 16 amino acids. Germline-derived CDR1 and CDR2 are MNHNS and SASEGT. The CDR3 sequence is CASSKSIRSSENTIYF. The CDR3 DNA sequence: TGTGCCAGCAGTAAGTCCATCCGGAGCTCTGAAAACACCATATATTTT.

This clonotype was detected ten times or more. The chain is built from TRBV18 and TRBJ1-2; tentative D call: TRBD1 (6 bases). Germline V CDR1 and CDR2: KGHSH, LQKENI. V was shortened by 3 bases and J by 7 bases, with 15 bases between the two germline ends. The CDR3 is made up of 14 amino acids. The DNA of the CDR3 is TGTGCCAGCTCACCCTCGACAGGCCAAAGTGGCTACACCTTC. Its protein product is CASSPSTGQSGYTF.

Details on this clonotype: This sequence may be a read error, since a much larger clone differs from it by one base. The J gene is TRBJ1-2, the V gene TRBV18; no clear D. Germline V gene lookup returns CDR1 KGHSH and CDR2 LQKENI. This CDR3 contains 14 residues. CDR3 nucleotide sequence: TGTGCCAGCTCACCCACGGACGACGACTATAGCTACACCTTC. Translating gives CASSPTDDDYSYTF.

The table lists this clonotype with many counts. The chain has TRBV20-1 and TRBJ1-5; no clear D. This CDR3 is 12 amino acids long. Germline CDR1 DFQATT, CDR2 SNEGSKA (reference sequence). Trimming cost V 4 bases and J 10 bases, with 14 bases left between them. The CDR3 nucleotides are TGCAGTGCTAAGGACCATCTGGTACCCCAGCATTTT. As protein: CSAKDHLVPQHF.

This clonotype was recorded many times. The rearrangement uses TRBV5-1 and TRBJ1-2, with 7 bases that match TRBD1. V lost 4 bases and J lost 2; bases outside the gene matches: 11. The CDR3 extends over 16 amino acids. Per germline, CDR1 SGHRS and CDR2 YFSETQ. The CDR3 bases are TGCGCCAGCAGCGGGACCCTGACAGGGTTCAACTATGGCTACACCTTC. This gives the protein CASSGTLTGFNYGYTF.

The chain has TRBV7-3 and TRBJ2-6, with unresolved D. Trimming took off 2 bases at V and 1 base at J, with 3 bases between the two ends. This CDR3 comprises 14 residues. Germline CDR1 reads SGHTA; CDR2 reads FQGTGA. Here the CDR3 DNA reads TGTGCCAGCAGCTTAGAGTCTGGGGCCAACGTCCTGACTTTC. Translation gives CASSLESGANVLTF.